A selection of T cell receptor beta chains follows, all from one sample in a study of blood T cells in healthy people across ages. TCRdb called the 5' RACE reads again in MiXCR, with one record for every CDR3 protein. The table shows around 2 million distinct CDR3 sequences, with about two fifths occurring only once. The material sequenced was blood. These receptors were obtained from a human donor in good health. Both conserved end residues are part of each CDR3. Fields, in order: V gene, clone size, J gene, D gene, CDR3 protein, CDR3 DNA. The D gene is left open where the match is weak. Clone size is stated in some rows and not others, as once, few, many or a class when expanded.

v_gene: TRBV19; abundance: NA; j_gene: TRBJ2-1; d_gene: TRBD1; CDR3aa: CATQGRGTGGDNEQFF; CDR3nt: TGTGCCACTCAGGGGCGCGGGACAGGGGGTGACAATGAGCAGTTCTTC
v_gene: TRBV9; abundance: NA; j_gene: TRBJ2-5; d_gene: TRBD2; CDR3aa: CASSVTWTSGGAGEETQYF; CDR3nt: TGTGCCAGCAGCGTAACCTGGACTAGCGGGGGGGCGGGAGAAGAGACCCAGTACTTC
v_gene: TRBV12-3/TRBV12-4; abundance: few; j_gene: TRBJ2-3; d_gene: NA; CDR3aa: CASSIDSRTDTQYF; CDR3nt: TGTGCCAGCAGTATCGACAGCCGTACAGATACGCAGTATTTT
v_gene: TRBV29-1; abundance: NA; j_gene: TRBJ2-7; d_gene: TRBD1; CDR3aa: CSVEGSDRAGEQYF; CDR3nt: TGCAGCGTTGAAGGCAGTGACAGGGCGGGCGAGCAGTACTTC
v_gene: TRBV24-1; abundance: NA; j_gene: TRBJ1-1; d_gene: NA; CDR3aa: CATRTMNTEAFF; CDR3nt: TGTGCCACCAGGACTATGAACACTGAAGCTTTCTTT
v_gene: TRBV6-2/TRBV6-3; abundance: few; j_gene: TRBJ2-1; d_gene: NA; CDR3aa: CASSIDRPNEQFF; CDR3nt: TGTGCCAGCAGTATCGACAGGCCCAATGAGCAGTTCTTC
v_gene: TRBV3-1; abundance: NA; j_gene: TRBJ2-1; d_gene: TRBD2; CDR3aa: CASTKLADQNEQFF; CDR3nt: TGTGCCAGCACTAAACTAGCGGACCAAAATGAGCAGTTCTTC
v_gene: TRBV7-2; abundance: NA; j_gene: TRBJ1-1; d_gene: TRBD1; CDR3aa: CASSRGIEGARGFF; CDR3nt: TGTGCCAGCAGCAGAGGTATAGAGGGGGCGCGCGGTTTCTTT
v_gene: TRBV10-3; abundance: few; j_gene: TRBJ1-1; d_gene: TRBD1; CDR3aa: CAVGEAGTVNTEAFF; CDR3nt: TGTGCCGTAGGAGAGGCCGGGACAGTGAACACTGAAGCTTTCTTT
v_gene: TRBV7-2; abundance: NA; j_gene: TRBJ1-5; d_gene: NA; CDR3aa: CVSSLRGDQPQHF; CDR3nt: TGTGTCAGCAGCCTAAGGGGTGATCAGCCCCAGCATTTT
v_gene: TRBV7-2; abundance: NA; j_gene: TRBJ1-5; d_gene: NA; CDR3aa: CASSLHGYQPQHF; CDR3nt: TGTGCCAGCAGCTTACACGGATATCAGCCCCAGCATTTT
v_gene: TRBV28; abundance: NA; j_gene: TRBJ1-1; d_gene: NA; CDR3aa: CVSSFYGYLLGGTEAFF; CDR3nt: TGTGTCAGCAGTTTCTACGGATATCTTTTAGGGGGCACTGAAGCTTTCTTT
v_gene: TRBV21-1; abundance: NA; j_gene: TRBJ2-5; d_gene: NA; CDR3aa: CASSEGRDTQETQYF; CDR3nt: TGTGCCAGCAGCGAGGGCCGGGACACCCAAGAGACCCAGTACTTC
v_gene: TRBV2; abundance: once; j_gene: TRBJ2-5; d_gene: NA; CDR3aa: CASGWKGNQGMQYF; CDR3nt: TGTGCCAGCGGTTGGAAAGGGAACCAAGGCATGCAGTACTTC
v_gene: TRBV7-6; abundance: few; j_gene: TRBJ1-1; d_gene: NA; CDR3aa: CASSLRMGDTEAFF; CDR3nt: TGTGCCAGCAGTCTCCGTATGGGGGACACTGAAGCTTTCTTT
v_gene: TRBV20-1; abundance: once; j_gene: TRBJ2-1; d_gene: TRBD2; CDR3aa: CSAAAGLAGGQTGFF; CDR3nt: TGCAGTGCCGCCGCAGGGTTAGCGGGGGGCCAAACGGGGTTCTTC
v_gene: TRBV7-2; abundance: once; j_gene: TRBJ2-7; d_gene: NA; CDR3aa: CASSLVSVPYEQYF; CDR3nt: TGTGCCAGCAGCTTAGTCTCAGTACCCTACGAGCAGTACTTC
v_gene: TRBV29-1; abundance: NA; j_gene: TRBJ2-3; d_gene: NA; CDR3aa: CSVTAEGTDTQYF; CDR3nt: TGCAGCGTTACGGCGGAGGGGACAGATACGCAGTATTTT
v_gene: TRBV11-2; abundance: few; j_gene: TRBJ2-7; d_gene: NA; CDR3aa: CASSRTSPPSQQYF; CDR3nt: TGTGCCAGCAGCCGCACTAGCCCGCCTTCGCAGCAGTACTTC
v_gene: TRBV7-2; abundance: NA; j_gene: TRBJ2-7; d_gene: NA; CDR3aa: CASTEAPREQYF; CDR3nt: TGTGCCAGCACCGAGGCCCCCCGCGAGCAGTACTTC
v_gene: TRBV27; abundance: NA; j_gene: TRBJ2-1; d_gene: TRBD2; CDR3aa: CASSILAGVYNEQFF; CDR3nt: TGTGCCAGCAGTATACTAGCGGGGGTCTACAATGAGCAGTTCTTC
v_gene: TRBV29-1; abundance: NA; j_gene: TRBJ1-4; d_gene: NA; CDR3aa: CSGGETGYEKLFF; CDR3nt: TGCAGCGGGGGGGAGACAGGTTATGAAAAACTGTTTTTT
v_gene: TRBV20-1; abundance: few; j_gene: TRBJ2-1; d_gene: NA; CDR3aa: CSANHGANNEQFF; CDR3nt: TGCAGTGCTAACCACGGGGCTAACAATGAGCAGTTCTTC
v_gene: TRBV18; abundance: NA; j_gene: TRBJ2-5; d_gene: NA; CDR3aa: CASSPATSFEEQYF; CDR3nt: TGTGCCAGCTCACCGGCCACTTCGTTCGAGGAGCAGTACTTC
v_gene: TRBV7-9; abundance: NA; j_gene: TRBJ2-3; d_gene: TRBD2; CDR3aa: CASSLAWTSGGRTDTQYF; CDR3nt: TGTGCCAGCAGCTTAGCCTGGACTAGCGGGGGGCGCACAGATACGCAGTATTTT
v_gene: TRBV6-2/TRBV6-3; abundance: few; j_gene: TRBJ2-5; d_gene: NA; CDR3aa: CASSPTLAGETQYF; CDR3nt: TGTGCCAGCAGCCCTACACTGGCGGGAGAGACCCAGTACTTC
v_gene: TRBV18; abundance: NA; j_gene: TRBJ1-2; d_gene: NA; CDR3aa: CASSALGTHYGYTF; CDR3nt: TGTGCCAGCTCCGCCCTCGGCACACACTATGGCTACACCTTC
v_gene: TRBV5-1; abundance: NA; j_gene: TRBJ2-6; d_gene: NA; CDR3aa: CASSFPGTASGANVLTF; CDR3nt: TGCGCCAGCAGCTTCCCCGGGACGGCCTCTGGGGCCAACGTCCTGACTTTC
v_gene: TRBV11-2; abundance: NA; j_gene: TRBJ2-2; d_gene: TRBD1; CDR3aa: CASSKPANQDRPHTGELFF; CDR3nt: TGTGCCAGCAGCAAACCCGCAAATCAGGACAGGCCTCACACCGGGGAGCTGTTTTTT
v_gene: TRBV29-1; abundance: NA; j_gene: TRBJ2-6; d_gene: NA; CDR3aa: CSVVGRGLGANVLTF; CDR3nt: TGCAGCGTTGTTGGGCGGGGGCTTGGGGCCAACGTCCTGACTTTC
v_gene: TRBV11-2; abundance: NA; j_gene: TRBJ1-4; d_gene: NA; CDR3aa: CASSSTWLGVGEKRFF; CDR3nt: TGTGCCAGCAGTTCTACCTGGTTAGGGGTCGGGGAAAAACGGTTTTTT
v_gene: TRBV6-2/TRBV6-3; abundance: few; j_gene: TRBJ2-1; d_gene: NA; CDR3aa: CASSYSPPVSDNEQFF; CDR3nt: TGTGCCAGCAGTTACTCCCCCCCCGTTAGCGATAATGAGCAGTTCTTC
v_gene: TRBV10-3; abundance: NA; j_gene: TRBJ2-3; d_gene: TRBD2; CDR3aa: CAISAPSGARDTQYF; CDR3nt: TGTGCCATCAGTGCCCCTAGCGGGGCTAGGGATACGCAGTATTTT
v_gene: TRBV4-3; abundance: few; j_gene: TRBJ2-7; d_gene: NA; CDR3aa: CASSRDIRSGQYF; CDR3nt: TGCGCCAGCTCCCGGGACATTCGTTCGGGGCAGTACTTC
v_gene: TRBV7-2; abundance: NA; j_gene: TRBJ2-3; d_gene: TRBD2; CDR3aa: CASSFRLAGQDSTDTQYF; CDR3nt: TGTGCCAGCAGCTTCCGTCTAGCGGGGCAGGATAGCACAGATACGCAGTATTTT
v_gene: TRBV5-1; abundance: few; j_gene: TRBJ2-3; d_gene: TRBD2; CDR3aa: CASSRAGAYTDTQYF; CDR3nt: TGCGCCAGCAGCCGAGCGGGGGCCTACACAGATACGCAGTATTTT
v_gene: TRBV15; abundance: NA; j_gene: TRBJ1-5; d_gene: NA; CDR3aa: CATSRGREGQPQHF; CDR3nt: TGTGCCACCAGCAGAGGCAGGGAGGGTCAGCCCCAGCATTTT
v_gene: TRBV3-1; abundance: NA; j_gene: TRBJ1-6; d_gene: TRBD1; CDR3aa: CASSQAGTGYNSPLHF; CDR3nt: TGTGCCAGCAGCCAAGCCGGGACAGGGTATAATTCACCCCTCCACTTT
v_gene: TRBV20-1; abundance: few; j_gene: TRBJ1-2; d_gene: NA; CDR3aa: CSARERQIYGYTF; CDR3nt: TGCAGTGCTAGAGAGAGGCAGATCTATGGCTACACCTTC
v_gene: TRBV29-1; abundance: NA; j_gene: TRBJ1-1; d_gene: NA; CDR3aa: CSVATQTNTEAFF; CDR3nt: TGCAGCGTCGCCACCCAGACAAACACTGAAGCTTTCTTT
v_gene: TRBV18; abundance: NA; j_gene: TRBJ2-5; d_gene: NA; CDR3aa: CASSVVEETQYF; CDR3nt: TGTGCCAGCTCGGTGGTAGAAGAGACCCAGTACTTC
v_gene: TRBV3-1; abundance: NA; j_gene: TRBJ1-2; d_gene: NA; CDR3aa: CASSELTGTLGYTF; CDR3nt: TGTGCCAGCAGCGAACTAACCGGGACATTAGGCTACACCTTC
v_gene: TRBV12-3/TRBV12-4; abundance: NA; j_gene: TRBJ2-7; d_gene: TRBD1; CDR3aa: CASSFYGTAYEQYF; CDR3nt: TGTGCCAGCAGTTTCTACGGGACAGCATACGAGCAGTACTTC
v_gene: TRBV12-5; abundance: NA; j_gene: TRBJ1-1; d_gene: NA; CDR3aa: CASGLSGDTEAFF; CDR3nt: TGTGCTAGTGGTTTGAGTGGGGACACTGAAGCTTTCTTT
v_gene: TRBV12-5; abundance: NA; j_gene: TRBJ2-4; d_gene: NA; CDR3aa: CASGLASVSTLGSKNIQYF; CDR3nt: TGTGCTAGTGGTTTGGCCAGTGTTTCGACCCTGGGATCCAAAAACATTCAGTACTTC
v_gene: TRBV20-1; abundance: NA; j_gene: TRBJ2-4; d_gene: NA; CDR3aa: CSASPAGGASYGQYF; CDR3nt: TGCAGTGCTAGCCCCGCTGGGGGGGCTAGTTACGGGCAGTACTTC
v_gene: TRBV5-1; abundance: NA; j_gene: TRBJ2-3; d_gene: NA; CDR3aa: CASSLAPDGHTDTQYF; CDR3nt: TGCGCCAGCAGCTTGGCCCCCGACGGGCACACAGATACGCAGTATTTT